This passage covers 31 T cell receptor beta chains from one sample sequenced in a study of CD8+ T cells in alopecia areata. Extracted RNA was reverse transcribed, and the resulting cDNA served as sequencing template. Only in-frame clones appear in the TCRdb table, and some are missing; sequencing was by immunoSEQ multiplex PCR. The sample shows roughly 120,000 clones, about 60% of them seen only once. The sequenced material came from CD4+ T cells sorted from blood. Receptor source: a human donor in good health.

The CDR3 sequence is CASSQTETGMHEQYF. CDR3 DNA: TGCGCCAGCAGTCAAACGGAGACAGGGATGCACGAGCAGTACTTC. This chain connects TRBV23-1 to TRBJ2-7; TRBD1 aligns across 7 bases. TRBV23-1 is reported as an ORF; its role is uncertain. The CDR3 covers 15 residues. Unmatched junction bases numbered 9, after V lost 2 bases and J lost 5 bases.

The V and J genes are TRBV27 and TRBJ1-1; 7 nucleotides agree with TRBD1. From germline, CDR1 is MNHEY and CDR2 SMNVEV (reference sequence). Trimming at V came to 6 bases and at J to 10 bases, leaving 8 bases not matched to a gene. The CDR3 consists of 12 residues. DNA of the CDR3: TGTGCCAGCAGGCCAGACAGGGTAGGAGCTTTCTTT. It translates to CASRPDRVGAFF.

V gene TRBV29-1 combines with J gene TRBJ2-1, with D uncertain. The CDR3 contains 12 residues. V dropped 6 bases and J dropped 4 bases, with 10 bases sitting between them. Germline lookup yields CDR1 SQVTM and CDR2 ANQGSEA. The chain's CDR3 is CSVSSRYNEQFF. The CDR3 region has the DNA TGCAGCGTAAGTAGCCGATACAATGAGCAGTTCTTC.

The chain couples TRBV7-9 to TRBJ2-1, with 9 positions matching TRBD2. This CDR3 is 16 amino acids long. Germline V lookup: CDR1 SEHNR, CDR2 FQNEAQ (reference sequence). Losses at the gene ends were 4 bases for V and 0 bases for J; bases not matched to a gene: 4. The CDR3 region is CASSSPAGGSYNEQFF. The CDR3 bases are TGTGCCAGCAGCTCGCCAGCGGGGGGCTCCTACAATGAGCAGTTCTTC.

The chain employs TRBV11-2 and TRBJ2-1, with a weak D call TRBD2 (6 bases). The germline V and J ends were trimmed by 5 bases and 0 bases, with 14 bases remaining between them. The length of the CDR3 is 16 residues. Germline CDR1 and CDR2: SGHAT and FQNNGV. CDR3 sequence: CASSPEGLSSYNEQFF. In nucleotides, the CDR3 is TGTGCCAGCAGCCCGGAGGGTTTGAGCTCCTACAATGAGCAGTTCTTC.

The rearrangement uses TRBV5-1 and TRBJ1-6; D unresolved. Trimming pared 1 base from V and 4 bases from J, leaving 9 bases between. The CDR3 is 15 amino acids. Germline loops: CDR1 SGHRS, CDR2 YFSETQ. CDR3 in DNA: TGCGCCAGCAGCTTGACTTGGGAGTATAATTCACCCCTCCACTTT. Translated: CASSLTWEYNSPLHF.

This clone was counted a few times. This chain connects TRBV5-1 to TRBJ2-3; D not certain. Germline CDR1 reads SGHRS; CDR2 reads YFSETQ. The CDR3 contains 15 residues. V lost 2 bases and J 0 bases, leaving 10 bases between the germline ends. This CDR3 is CASSFTASSTDTQYF. CDR3 coding DNA: TGCGCCAGCAGCTTTACAGCGTCTAGCACAGATACGCAGTATTTT.

The V and J genes are TRBV6-5 and TRBJ2-5; TRBD1 matches 8 bases. Germline V gene lookup returns CDR1 MNHEY and CDR2 SVGAGI. V shed 6 bases and J 2 bases; nucleotides not matched to a gene: 5. The CDR3 has 14 residues. The CDR3 DNA is TGTGCCAGCAGAAAAGGACAGGGTCAAGAGACCCAGTACTTC. It is translated as CASRKGQGQETQYF.

This chain uses TRBV10-3 with TRBJ2-7, with D possibly matching TRBD1 (6 bases). V lost 2 bases and J 5 bases, leaving 10 bases between the germline ends. CDR3 length equals 13 residues. From germline, CDR1 is ENHRY and CDR2 SYGVKD. The CDR3 sequence: CAISEAGADEQYF. CDR3 nucleotides: TGTGCCATCAGTGAGGCAGGGGCGGACGAGCAGTACTTC.

The chain employs TRBV7-7 and TRBJ2-2; D possibly corresponds to TRBD1 (6 bases). Per the germline V gene, CDR1 is SSHAT and CDR2 is FNYEAQ (reference sequence). The CDR3 is made up of 16 amino acids. With 5 bases removed from V and 5 bases from J, the gap between germline ends came to 18 bases. CDR3 coding DNA: TGTGCCAGCAGCACGAGCAGGACAGTTCGGACCGGGGAGCTGTTTTTT. Encoded protein: CASSTSRTVRTGELFF.

V and J are TRBV11-2 and TRBJ2-3; TRBD2 agrees at 12 bases. CDR1 is SGHAT and CDR2 is FQNNGV in the germline V gene. The CDR3 is 16 amino acids. After removal of 5 bases from V and 4 bases from J, the junction contained 7 bases not matched to a gene. The CDR3 coding sequence is TGTGCCAGCAGCGCCCAACTAGCGGGGGGTTCAGATACGCAGTATTTT. Its translation is CASSAQLAGGSDTQYF.

The rearrangement uses TRBV5-4 and TRBJ2-7; 13 nucleotides line up with TRBD2. The CDR3 is 15 residues long. CDR1 SGHNT and CDR2 YYREEE come from the germline V gene (reference sequence). V lost 4 bases and J lost 4; bases outside the gene matches: 5. CDR3 nucleotide sequence: TGTGCCAGCAGCCCGAGGACTAGCGGGGGTTACGAGCAGTACTTC. Translation: CASSPRTSGGYEQYF.

The DNA for the CDR3 is TGTGCCAGCAGCGGAAGGATGAGCCAAGAGACCCAGTACTTC. This translates into CASSGRMSQETQYF. The chain joins TRBV7-2 to TRBJ2-5; no definite D call. Germline V gene data show CDR1 as SGHTA and CDR2 as FQGNSA. CDR3 length: 14 residues. V was clipped by 5 bases and J by 1 base, with 11 bases between them.

The chain links TRBV4-1 to TRBJ1-2; TRBD1 matches at 10 bases. Germline CDR1 and CDR2: MGHRA and YSYEKL. The ends lost 0 bases at V and 8 bases at J; junction bases unmatched: 6. The CDR3 extends over 15 amino acids. CDR3: CASSQDWDRGIGYTF. CDR3 nucleotides: TGCGCCAGCAGCCAAGATTGGGACAGGGGAATAGGCTACACCTTC.

This chain links TRBV5-4 with TRBJ2-5; 9 nucleotides match TRBD2. Germline assignment: CDR1 SGHNT and CDR2 YYREEE (reference sequence). The CDR3 contains 14 residues. J gave up 4 bases and V 4 bases, and 5 bases lay outside the gene matches. In DNA form, the CDR3 reads TGTGCCAGCAGCGGCGGGGGGGCGCGAGAGACCCAGTACTTC. As protein: CASSGGGARETQYF.

This clone was observed a handful of times. The chain employs TRBV5-4 and TRBJ2-1; D is unclear. This CDR3 has 16 residues. Trimming cost V 0 bases and J 2 bases, with 12 bases left between them. The V gene's germline CDR1 is SGHNT and CDR2 YYREEE (reference sequence). DNA of the CDR3: TGTGCCAGCAGCTTGGCCGACCTTAAGACCTACAATGAGCAGTTCTTC. Its translation is CASSLADLKTYNEQFF.

This chain links TRBV29-1 with TRBJ2-3; 11 bases map to TRBD1. V trimming: 7 bases; J trimming: 5 bases; junction bases outside the gene matches: 5. The germline gives CDR1 SQVTM, CDR2 ANQGSEA. The CDR3 runs to 13 residues. As DNA, the CDR3 is TGCAGCGCGGACAGGGGGCAGGGAGATACGCAGTATTTT. Translating gives CSADRGQGDTQYF.

A single count supports this clone. The rearrangement joins TRBV27 to TRBJ1-2; TRBD1 aligns across 7 bases. Germline V gene lookup returns CDR1 MNHEY and CDR2 SMNVEV (reference sequence). The CDR3 length is 15 residues. V shed 3 bases and J 4 bases; nucleotides not matched to a gene: 8. CDR3 loop: CASSFLKGAIYGYTF. DNA of the CDR3: TGTGCCAGCAGTTTCTTGAAGGGGGCCATCTATGGCTACACCTTC.

In its sample, this clone was seen a few times. The chain links TRBV6-5 to TRBJ1-1; no clear D gene. V lost 2 bases, J lost 4 bases, and 8 bases lay in between. CDR1 is MNHEY, CDR2 SVGAGI, per germline. The CDR3 covers 13 residues. The CDR3 bases are TGTGCCAGCAGTTACGAGGGTTTCACTGAAGCTTTCTTT. Amino acids: CASSYEGFTEAFF.

This clone was found once. The chain recombines TRBV2 with TRBJ2-7, with D perhaps matching TRBD1 (6 bases). Per the germline V gene, CDR1 is SNHLY and CDR2 is FYNNEI. V dropped 6 bases and J dropped 4 bases, with 22 bases sitting between them. The length of the CDR3 is 16 residues. CDR3 sequence (DNA): TGTGCCAGCAGCCACGAACTTACAGGGTCGGCTTACGAGCAGTACTTC. It codes for CASSHELTGSAYEQYF.

The genes are TRBV5-6 and TRBJ1-2, with D possibly being TRBD1 (6 bases). This CDR3 is built from 13 residues. Trimming took 3 bases from V and 5 from J, leaving 11 bases between them. Per germline, CDR1 SGHDT and CDR2 YYEEEE. The CDR3 is CASSWPGAYGYTF. The CDR3 region has the DNA TGTGCCAGCAGCTGGCCGGGGGCTTATGGCTACACCTTC.

This clone was observed once. The chain's CDR3 is CASSLGRGHYGYTF. The CDR3, as DNA: TGTGCCAGCAGCTTGGGGAGAGGACACTATGGCTACACCTTC. V usage is TRBV27 and J usage is TRBJ1-2; D ambiguous. V was cut by 6 bases and J by 3 bases, with 14 bases left in between. CDR3 length: 14 residues. CDR1 MNHEY and CDR2 SMNVEV come from the germline V gene (reference sequence).

V usage is TRBV30 and J usage is TRBJ1-2; a possible D gene is TRBD1 (5 bases). Trimming pared 5 bases from V and 4 bases from J, leaving 8 bases between. CDR3 length equals 11 residues. Germline CDR1 reads GTSNPN; CDR2 reads SVGIG (reference sequence). The CDR3 region has the DNA TGTGCCTGGGACAGAATCTATGGCTACACCTTC. Amino acids: CAWDRIYGYTF.

The V gene is TRBV30, the J gene TRBJ2-3; 8 bases align to TRBD1. V lost 2 bases to trimming and J lost 1 base; unmatched junction nucleotides: 5. The germline CDR1 and CDR2 sequences are GTSNPN and SVGIG (reference sequence). This CDR3 spans 15 amino acids. The CDR3 here is CAWSPDRAGTDTQYF. The CDR3 DNA is TGTGCCTGGAGTCCGGACAGGGCCGGCACAGATACGCAGTATTTT.

This clone appeared a few times. The chain links TRBV5-1 to TRBJ2-3; no clear D. The germline V and J ends were trimmed by 5 bases and 1 base, with 11 bases remaining between them. The germline gives CDR1 SGHRS, CDR2 YFSETQ. The CDR3 spans 14 residues. In nucleotides, the CDR3 is TGCGCCAGCAGTGTAAATTTGGGCACAGATACGCAGTATTTT. Protein product: CASSVNLGTDTQYF.

The rearrangement uses TRBV29-1 and TRBJ2-3; no firm D call. V shed 0 bases and J shed 2 bases, with 6 bases lying between them. Germline values: CDR1 SQVTM, CDR2 ANQGSEA. This CDR3 has 13 amino acids. The CDR3 reads CSVEDPHTDTQYF. The CDR3 coding sequence is TGCAGCGTTGAAGACCCTCACACAGATACGCAGTATTTT.

This clone appeared a few times. The V and J genes are TRBV18 and TRBJ1-4; 9 bases line up with TRBD1. The junction had 5 bases not matched to a gene; V was cut back by 1 base and J by 5 bases. Germline CDR1 and CDR2: KGHSH and LQKENI. The CDR3 runs to 16 residues. The CDR3 coding sequence is TGTGCCAGCTCACCACAAATGGGACAGGGAAATGAAAAACTGTTTTTT. Protein product: CASSPQMGQGNEKLFF.

This rearrangement joins TRBV23-1 to TRBJ2-5; TRBD1 or TRBD2 may be the D gene (7 bases each). TRBV23-1 is reported as an ORF; its role is uncertain. The CDR3 has 16 residues. V was shortened by 4 bases and J by 2 bases, with 17 bases between the two germline ends. The DNA of the CDR3 is TGCGCCAGCAGTCCTCTCCAGGGGGGGACGCAAGAGACCCAGTACTTC. Translated, it gives CASSPLQGGTQETQYF.

This clone was observed once. The chain joins TRBV11-2 to TRBJ1-2, with TRBD1 matching over 7 bases. J gave up 1 base and V 4 bases, and 6 bases lay outside the gene matches. CDR3 size: 15 residues. Germline values: CDR1 SGHAT, CDR2 FQNNGV. CDR3 sequence reads: CASSSDRDSNYGYTF. The CDR3 nucleotides read TGTGCCAGCAGCTCGGACCGGGACAGTAACTATGGCTACACCTTC.

This clone was seen a few times. This sequence joins TRBV30 and TRBJ1-4, with unresolved D. The CDR3 loop spans 15 amino acids. CDR1 is GTSNPN, CDR2 SVGIG, per germline (reference sequence). The V and J ends lost 1 base and 4 bases respectively, with 13 bases between them. CDR3 bases: TGTGCCTGGAGTGGCAAGACGGGCGATAATGAAAAACTGTTTTTT. Translated, it gives CAWSGKTGDNEKLFF. The entire variable domain, with the rest obtained from reference TRBV30 and TRBJ1-4, is as follows: SQTIHQWPATLVQPVGSPLSLECTVEGTSNPNLYWYRQAAGRGLQLLFYSVGIGQISSEVPQNLSASRPQDRQFILSSKKLLLSDSGFYLCAWSGKTGDNEKLFFGSGTQLSVL.

This chain connects TRBV27 to TRBJ1-5; D is unclear. The V gene lost 2 bases and the J gene lost 1 base, with 6 bases spanning the gap. This CDR3 is built from 14 residues. Germline V gene data show CDR1 as MNHEY and CDR2 as SMNVEV (reference sequence). The CDR3 DNA is TGTGCCAGCAGTTTAATTATGAGCAATCAGCCCCAGCATTTT. It translates to CASSLIMSNQPQHF.